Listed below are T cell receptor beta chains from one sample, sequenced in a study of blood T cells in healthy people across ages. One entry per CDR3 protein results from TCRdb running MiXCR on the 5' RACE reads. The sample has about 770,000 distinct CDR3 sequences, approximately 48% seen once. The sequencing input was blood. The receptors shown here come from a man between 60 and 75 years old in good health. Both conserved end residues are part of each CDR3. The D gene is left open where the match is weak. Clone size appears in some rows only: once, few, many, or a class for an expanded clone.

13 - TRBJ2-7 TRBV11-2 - TGTGCCAGCAGCTTAGTTTCCGCAACCGAGCAGTACTTC CASSLVSATEQYF
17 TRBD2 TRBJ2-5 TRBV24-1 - TGTGCCACCAGTGACACCACCTTAGCGGGGGGCGGAAAGACCCAGTACTTC CATSDTTLAGGGKTQYF
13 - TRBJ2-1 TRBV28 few TGTGCCAGCAAAGGGAGCTCCTACAATGAGCAGTTCTTC CASKGSSYNEQFF
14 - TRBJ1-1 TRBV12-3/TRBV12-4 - TGTGCCAGCAGGGGAGGTGGGGGATTCCCTGAAGCTTTCTTT CASRGGGGFPEAFF
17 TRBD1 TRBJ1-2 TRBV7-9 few TGTGCCAGCAGCTTAGAGAGACAGGGCCTCCCCGTCTATGGCTACACCTTC CASSLERQGLPVYGYTF
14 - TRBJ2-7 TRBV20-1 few TGCAGTGCTAGAGCTGGGGCACGGCCTTACGAGCAGTACTTC CSARAGARPYEQYF
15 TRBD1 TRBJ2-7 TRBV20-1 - TGCAGTGCTACCCCCGGGCAGGGGGCTCCTTACGAGCAGTACTTC CSATPGQGAPYEQYF
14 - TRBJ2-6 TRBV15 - TGTGCCACCGCCAGAATTTCTGGGGCCAACGTCCTGACTTTC CATARISGANVLTF
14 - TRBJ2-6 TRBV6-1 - TGTGCCAGCAGTCAGACAGCTGGGGCCAACGTCCTGACTTTC CASSQTAGANVLTF
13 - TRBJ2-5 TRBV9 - TGTGCCAGCAGCGTTTCAGCACAAGAGACCCAGTACTTC CASSVSAQETQYF
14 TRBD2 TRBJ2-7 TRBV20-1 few TGCAGTGCTGCCTCTAGCGGGGGGCCCTTTGAGCAGTACTTC CSAASSGGPFEQYF
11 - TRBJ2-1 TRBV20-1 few TGCAGTGCTAGGGGGACCGCACAGCAGTTCTTC CSARGTAQQFF
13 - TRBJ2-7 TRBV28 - TGTGCCAGCAGTCCCATGCCCGGGCGCGAGCAGTACTTC CASSPMPGREQYF
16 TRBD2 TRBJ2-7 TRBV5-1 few TGCGCCAGCAGCTTTTTGACTAGCGGTAGCTCCTACGAGCAGTACTTC CASSFLTSGSSYEQYF
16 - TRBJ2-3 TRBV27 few TGTGCCAGCAGTATGAGGCGCCTAGCTGAAACAGATACGCAGTATTTT CASSMRRLAETDTQYF
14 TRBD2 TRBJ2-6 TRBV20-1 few TGCAGTGCTAGGGATGGCGGGAGAGCCAACGTCCTGACTTTC CSARDGGRANVLTF
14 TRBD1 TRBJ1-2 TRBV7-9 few TGTGCCAGCAGTCTCAGCGGACAGGGCTATGGCTACACCTTC CASSLSGQGYGYTF
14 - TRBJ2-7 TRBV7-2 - TGTGCCAGCAGCTTAGGGGACTTCTCCTACGAGCAGTACTTC CASSLGDFSYEQYF
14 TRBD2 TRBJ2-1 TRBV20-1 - TGCAGTGCCCTTAGCGGGGGTCCCTACAATGAGCAGTTCTTC CSALSGGPYNEQFF
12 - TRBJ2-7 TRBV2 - TGTGCCAGCAACAAGGCGGGCTTTGAGCAGTACTTC CASNKAGFEQYF
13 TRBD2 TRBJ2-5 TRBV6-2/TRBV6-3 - TGTGCCAGCAGACGGGGGGGCCCGGAGACCCAGTACTTC CASRRGGPETQYF
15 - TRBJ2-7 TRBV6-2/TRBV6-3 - TGTGCCAGCAGCTTCAACGCGGGGTGGCACTACGAGCAGTACTTC CASSFNAGWHYEQYF
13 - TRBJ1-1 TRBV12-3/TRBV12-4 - TGTGCCAGCAGCAAGGGAATGAGGGCTGAAGCTTTCTTT CASSKGMRAEAFF
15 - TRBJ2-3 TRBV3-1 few TGTGCCAGCAGCCAAGACGGCAGATCCAGAGATACGCAGTATTTT CASSQDGRSRDTQYF
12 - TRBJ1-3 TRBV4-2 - TGTGCCAGCAGCCAAGACCACGACACCATATATTTT CASSQDHDTIYF
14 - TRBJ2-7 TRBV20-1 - TGCAGTGCTAGAGGGCAGGACTACCTCTACGAGCAGTACTTC CSARGQDYLYEQYF
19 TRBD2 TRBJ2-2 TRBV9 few TGTGCCAGCAGCTCTCACTGGGGCAGCGGGGGGACGAACACCGGGGAGCTGTTTTTT CASSSHWGSGGTNTGELFF
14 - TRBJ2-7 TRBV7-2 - TGTGCCAGCAGTTCAGCCAGGGTCACCTACGAGCAGTACTTC CASSSARVTYEQYF
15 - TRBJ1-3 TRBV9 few TGTGCCAGCAGCGTAGACGCCAGACCCTCAAACACCATATATTTT CASSVDARPSNTIYF
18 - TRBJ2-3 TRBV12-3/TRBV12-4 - TGTGCCAGCAGCTTGCACTTTTTAGGTCAGGGCGGCACAGATACGCAGTATTTT CASSLHFLGQGGTDTQYF
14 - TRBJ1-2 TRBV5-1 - TGCGCCAGCAGCCGTATCAGGGGCGACTATGGCTACACCTTC CASSRIRGDYGYTF
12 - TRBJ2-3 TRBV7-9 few TGTGCCAGCAGCTTTCCCCTTGATACGCAGTATTTT CASSFPLDTQYF
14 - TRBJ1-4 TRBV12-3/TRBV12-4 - TGTGCCAGCAGTTTCGGGGGACCCACAGAAAAACTGTTTTTT CASSFGGPTEKLFF
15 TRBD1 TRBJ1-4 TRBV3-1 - TGTGCCAGCAGCTCCAGAGGGGGCGGAAATGAAAAACTGTTTTTT CASSSRGGGNEKLFF
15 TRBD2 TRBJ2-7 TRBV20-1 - TGCAGTGCTCCTGGACTAGCGGGGCGATACTACGAGCAGTACTTC CSAPGLAGRYYEQYF
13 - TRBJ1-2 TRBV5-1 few TGCGCCAGCAGCGTGAGATGGGACTATGGCTACACCTTC CASSVRWDYGYTF
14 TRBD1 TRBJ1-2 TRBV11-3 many TGTGCCAGCAGTCTGGGACAGGCCAACTATGGCTACACCTTC CASSLGQANYGYTF
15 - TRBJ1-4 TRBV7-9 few TGTGCCAGCAGCCGATTGGGAGTTAACAATGAAAAACTGTTTTTT CASSRLGVNNEKLFF
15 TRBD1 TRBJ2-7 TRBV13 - TGTGCCAGCAGCGCTACAGGGGGGTCGACCTACGAGCAGTACTTC CASSATGGSTYEQYF
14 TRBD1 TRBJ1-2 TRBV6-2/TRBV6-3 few TGTGCCAGCACCCGGACAGGGTTTAACTATGGCTACACCTTC CASTRTGFNYGYTF
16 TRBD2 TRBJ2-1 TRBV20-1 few TGCAGTGCTAGAAGCCGTCTAGCGGGGGTTTACAATGAGCAGTTCTTC CSARSRLAGVYNEQFF
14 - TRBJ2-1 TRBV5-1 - TGCGCCAGCAGCGACGGACAGCCTGGGAATGAGCAGTTCTTC CASSDGQPGNEQFF
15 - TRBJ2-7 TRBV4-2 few TGTGCCAGCAGCCAAGAAGGGTCTACCTCCTACGAGCAGTACTTC CASSQEGSTSYEQYF
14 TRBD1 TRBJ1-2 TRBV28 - TGTGCCAGCGGATCCGGGACAGGGGATGGTGGCTACACCTTC CASGSGTGDGGYTF
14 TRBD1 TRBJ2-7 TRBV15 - TGTGCCACCAGTAGGAGACAGGGGGCGGGTGAGCAGTACTTC CATSRRQGAGEQYF
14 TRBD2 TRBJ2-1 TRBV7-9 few TGTGCCAGCAGCTTCGACAGAGGGAGGGATGAGCAGTTCTTC CASSFDRGRDEQFF
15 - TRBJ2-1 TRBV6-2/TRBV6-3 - TGTGCCAGCAGCGGCTGCGTGAGCTCCTACAATGAGCAGTTCTTC CASSGCVSSYNEQFF
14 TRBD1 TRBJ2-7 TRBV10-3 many TGTGCCATCAGTGAGGGGACAGGGGTTGACGAGCAGTACTTC CAISEGTGVDEQYF
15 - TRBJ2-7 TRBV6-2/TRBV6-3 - TGTGCCAGCAGCCCTCGTGGGGGGGACAAGAACGAGCAGTACTTC CASSPRGGDKNEQYF
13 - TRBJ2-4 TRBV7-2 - TGTGCCGGTAGCCCAGGACTATACGGCATTCAGTACTTC CAGSPGLYGIQYF
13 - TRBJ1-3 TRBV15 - TGTGCCACCGGGGGCTCCTCTGGAAACACCATATATTTT CATGGSSGNTIYF
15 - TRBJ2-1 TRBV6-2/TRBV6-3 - TGTGCCAGCAGTATCGACGGTGGCTCCTACAATGAGCAGTTCTTC CASSIDGGSYNEQFF
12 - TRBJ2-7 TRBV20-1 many TGCAGTGCTAGAGATCGGACGTGGGAGCAGTACTTC CSARDRTWEQYF
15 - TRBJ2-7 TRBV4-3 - TGCGCCAGCAGCCAAGGCGTCGGAATCCCCTACGAGCAGTACTTC CASSQGVGIPYEQYF
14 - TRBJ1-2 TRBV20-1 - TGCAGTGCTAGAGATCATGGTAGCGACTATGGCTACACCTTC CSARDHGSDYGYTF
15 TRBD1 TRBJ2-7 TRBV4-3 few TGCGCCAGCAGCCAAGATTCAACAGGGGGCGACGAGCAGTACTTC CASSQDSTGGDEQYF
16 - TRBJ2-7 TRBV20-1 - TGCAGTGCTAGTAAGAGAAGTCAGGGTGGAGGATACGAGCAGTACTTC CSASKRSQGGGYEQYF